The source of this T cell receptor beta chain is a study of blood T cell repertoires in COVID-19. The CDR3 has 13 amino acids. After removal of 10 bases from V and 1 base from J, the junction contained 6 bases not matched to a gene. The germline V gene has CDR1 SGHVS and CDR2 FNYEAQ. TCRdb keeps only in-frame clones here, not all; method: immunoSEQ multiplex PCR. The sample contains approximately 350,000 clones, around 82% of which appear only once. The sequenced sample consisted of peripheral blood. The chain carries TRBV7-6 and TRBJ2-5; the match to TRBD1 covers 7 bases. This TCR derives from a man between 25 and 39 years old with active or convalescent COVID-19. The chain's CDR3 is CATVHRGQETQYF. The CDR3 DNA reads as TGTGCCACGGTCCACAGGGGCCAAGAGACCCAGTACTTC.